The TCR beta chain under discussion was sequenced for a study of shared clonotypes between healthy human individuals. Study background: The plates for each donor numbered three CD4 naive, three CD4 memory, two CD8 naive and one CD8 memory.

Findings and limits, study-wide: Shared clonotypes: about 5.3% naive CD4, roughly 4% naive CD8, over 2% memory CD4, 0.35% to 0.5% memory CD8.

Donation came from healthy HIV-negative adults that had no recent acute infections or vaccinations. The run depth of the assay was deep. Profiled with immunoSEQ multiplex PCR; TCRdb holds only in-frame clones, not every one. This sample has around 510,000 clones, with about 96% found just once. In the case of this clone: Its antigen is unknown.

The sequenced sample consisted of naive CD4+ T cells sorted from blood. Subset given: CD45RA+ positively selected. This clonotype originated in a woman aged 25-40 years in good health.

In nucleotides, the CDR3 is TGTGCCAGCTCACCAATATTAGTAGCAGGGAACACTGAAGCTTTCTTT. Amino acids: CASSPILVAGNTEAFF. The genes are TRBV18 and TRBJ1-1; D is undetermined. This CDR3 has 16 amino acids. Germline V CDR1 and CDR2: KGHSH, LQKENI. Trimming shortened V by 2 bases and J by 1 base, and 14 bases separated the two germline ends.